This passage covers 14 T cell receptor beta chains from one sample sequenced in a study of CXCR3-negative and CXCR3-positive naive CD8 T cells. UMI labels and 5' RACE were used to prepare the TRB cDNA libraries. TCRdb derives one entry per CDR3 protein from the 5' RACE reads, leaving out DNA. The sample's table shows 45,000 to 60,000 distinct CDR3 sequences. What was sequenced was memory CD8+ T cells from blood. Source of these receptors: a human donor in good health. Some clones in this sample may be carry-over from other donors' samples.

The chain employs TRBV12-3 or TRBV12-4 and TRBJ2-1; the TCRdb call, TRBD2, lacks DNA for checking. This CDR3 comprises 16 residues. The CDR3 sequence: CASTSIVGGPYNEQFF.

The V call is TRBV20-1, the J call TRBJ2-7; TCRdb indicates TRBD1, and absent DNA this call remains unverified. This CDR3 is 15 amino acids long. The germline CDR1 and CDR2 sequences are DFQATT and SNEGSKA (reference sequence). The CDR3 spells CSARVGGQVPYEQYF.

This chain links TRBV28 with TRBJ2-3; TCRdb's D gene call, TRBD2, goes unchecked for lack of DNA. The CDR3 sequence is 15 residues long. Germline CDR1 and CDR2: MDHEN and SYDVKM. This CDR3 is CASRQGLAGVDTQYF.

Judged by frequency, this clonotype is medium-sized. The rearrangement links TRBV28 to TRBJ2-7; without DNA, the TCRdb call of TRBD1 cannot be checked. The CDR3 loop spans 20 amino acids. Germline V lookup: CDR1 MDHEN, CDR2 SYDVKM. The CDR3 sequence is CASSGIWDRALAGEAYEQYF.

The gene calls are TRBV21-1 and TRBJ2-7. TRBV21-1 is a pseudogene segment. The CDR3 loop spans 14 amino acids. CDR3 sequence: CASSPRGTTYEQYF.

The chain combines TRBV29-1 with TRBJ2-1. This CDR3 spans 12 amino acids. Germline loops: CDR1 SQVTM, CDR2 ANQGSEA. This chain's CDR3 is CSVSSSYNEQFF.

V and J are TRBV6-5 and TRBJ2-1; the TCRdb call, TRBD2, lacks DNA for checking. Germline loops: CDR1 MNHEY, CDR2 SVGAGI. This CDR3 has 13 amino acids. CDR3 region: CASSLAGESEQFF.

The genes are TRBV7-2 and TRBJ2-3; TCRdb picks TRBD1, but there is no DNA to check that call. Germline-derived CDR1 and CDR2 are SGHTA and FQGNSA. CDR3 size: 15 residues. CDR3 protein: CASSLGGAFPDTQYF.

V and J are TRBV7-9 and TRBJ2-2. The CDR3 consists of 20 residues. The germline V gene has CDR1 SEHNR and CDR2 FQNEAQ (reference sequence). The CDR3 sequence is CASSLIFFTSWGADTGELFF.

The rearrangement uses TRBV20-1 and TRBJ1-3; TCRdb's assignment of TRBD1 cannot be checked, as there is no DNA. CDR3 length: 15 residues. Germline V gene lookup returns CDR1 DFQATT and CDR2 SNEGSKA (reference sequence). Here the CDR3 reads CSALLRQVSGNTIYF.

The CDR3 loop reads CASGRVYDTQYF. V usage is TRBV27 and J usage is TRBJ2-3; TCRdb gives TRBD1 as the D gene, but with no DNA this cannot be confirmed. The CDR3 runs to 12 residues. CDR1 MNHEY and CDR2 SMNVEV come from the germline V gene (reference sequence).

The rearrangement uses TRBV20-1 and TRBJ2-3; lacking DNA, the TRBD2 call made by TCRdb goes unchecked. The germline V gene encodes CDR1 DFQATT and CDR2 SNEGSKA (reference sequence). The CDR3 consists of 17 residues. CDR3 loop: CSARALLAGGSTDTQYF.

CDR3 amino acids: CASGLVVPGNTGELFF. The genes are TRBV12-5 and TRBJ2-2; TCRdb's assignment of TRBD1 cannot be checked, as there is no DNA. CDR3 length: 16 amino acids. Per the germline V gene, CDR1 is LGHNT and CDR2 is FRNRAP.

The chain uses TRBV7-9 and TRBJ2-6. Germline CDR1 SEHNR, CDR2 FQNEAQ (reference sequence). This CDR3 is built from 14 residues. CDR3 region: CASSLQYGANVLTF.